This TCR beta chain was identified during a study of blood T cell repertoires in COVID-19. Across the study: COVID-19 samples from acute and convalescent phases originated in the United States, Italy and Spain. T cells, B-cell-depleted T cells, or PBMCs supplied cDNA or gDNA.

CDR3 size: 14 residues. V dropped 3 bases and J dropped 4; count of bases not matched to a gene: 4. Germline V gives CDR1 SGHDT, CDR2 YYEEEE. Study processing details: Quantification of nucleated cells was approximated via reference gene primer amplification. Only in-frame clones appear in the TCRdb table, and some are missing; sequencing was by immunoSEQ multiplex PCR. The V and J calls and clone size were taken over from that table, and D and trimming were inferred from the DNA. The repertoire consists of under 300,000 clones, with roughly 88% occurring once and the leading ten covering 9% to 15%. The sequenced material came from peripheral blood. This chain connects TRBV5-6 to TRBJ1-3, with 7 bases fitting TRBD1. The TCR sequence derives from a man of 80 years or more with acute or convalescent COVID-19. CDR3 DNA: TGTGCCAGCAGCTACCGGGACAGAGGAAACACCATATATTTT. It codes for CASSYRDRGNTIYF. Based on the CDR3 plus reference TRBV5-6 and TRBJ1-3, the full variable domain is DAGVTQSPTHLIKTRGQQVTLRCSPKSGHDTVSWYQQALGQGPQFIFQYYEEEERQRGNFPDRFSGHQFPNYSSELNVNALLLGDSALYLCASSYRDRGNTIYFGEGSWLTVV.